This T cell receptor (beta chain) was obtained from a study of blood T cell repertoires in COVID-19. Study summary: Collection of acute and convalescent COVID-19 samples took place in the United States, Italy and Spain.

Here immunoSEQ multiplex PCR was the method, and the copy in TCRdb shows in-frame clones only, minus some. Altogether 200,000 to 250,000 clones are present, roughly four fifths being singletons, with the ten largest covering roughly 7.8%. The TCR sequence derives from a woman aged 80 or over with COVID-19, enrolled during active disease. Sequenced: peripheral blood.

The DNA for the CDR3 is TGTGCCAGTAGTCTACGGACAGTTGGGGTCTCCTACGAGCAGTACTTC. It is translated as CASSLRTVGVSYEQYF. The V and J genes are TRBV19 and TRBJ2-7; TRBD1 might be the D (6 bases). CDR1 is LNHDA, CDR2 SQIVND, per germline (reference sequence). V lost 5 bases and J 0 bases, leaving 17 bases between the germline ends. The CDR3 length is 16 residues.